This T cell receptor beta chain originates from a study of CD8 T cells in ankylosing spondylitis. This CDR3 is built from 14 residues. V dropped 0 bases and J dropped 6 bases, with 12 bases sitting between them. Per the germline V gene, CDR1 is MGHRA and CDR2 is YSYEKL. As concerns this clonotype: The antigen is undetermined.

A quantitative 5'-RACE method, one with molecular barcodes, was used to make TCR beta libraries. TCRdb passed the 5' RACE reads through MiXCR, listing each CDR3 protein once. The repertoire has 150,000 to 250,000 distinct CDR3 sequences, 13% of them found once; the top ten carry approximately 17%. General observations from the study: Typical of ankylosing spondylitis blood, it appeared, was a TCR beta motif of roughly eight highly homologous variants. Disease-linked clones were found to be CD8+ and relatively rare in peripheral blood.

Sequences were obtained from blood, either unsorted or a sorted T cell fraction (not recorded which). The chain joins TRBV4-1 to TRBJ2-7; TRBD1 is a possible D gene (6 bases). This TCR derives from a male donor with ankylosing spondylitis or in good health (not recorded which). The CDR3 sequence is CASSQDHRDREQYF. The DNA for the CDR3 is TGCGCCAGCAGCCAAGATCACAGGGATCGCGAGCAGTACTTC.